Reported below is one T cell receptor beta chain. Sequencing was performed with immunoSEQ multiplex PCR; in TCRdb, only in-frame clones are kept and a portion is missing. The sample records around 94,000 clones, roughly 90% being singletons. This sample stems from a study of siplizumab effects on memory and regulatory T cells. The germline V gene encodes CDR1 KGHSH and CDR2 LQKENI. Trimming at V came to 3 bases and at J to 2 bases, leaving 3 bases not matched to a gene. The CDR3 consists of 15 residues. Sequences were obtained from CD4+ T cells sorted from blood. The J gene is TRBJ2-1, the V gene TRBV18; 8 nucleotides line up with TRBD2. The receptor was isolated from a human donor in good health. The DNA of the CDR3 is TGTGCCAGCTCACCCCTAGCGGGTGCCTACAATGAGCAGTTCTTC. This translates into CASSPLAGAYNEQFF.